The present T cell receptor (beta chain) was sequenced within a study of T cell changes during pregnancy in multiple sclerosis. The V end was cut by 7 bases, the J end by 4 bases, with 17 bases between. CDR3 length: 14 residues. Germline V gives CDR1 SEHNR, CDR2 FQNEAQ (reference sequence). Method: immunoSEQ multiplex PCR; TCRdb's copy keeps in-frame clones and lacks some. The sample has just under 65,000 clones, about nine tenths seen once. The clonotype comes from a female donor in good health, enrolled as a control in a pregnancy study. The starting material was peripheral blood, obtained in the second trimester of pregnancy. The J gene is TRBJ2-7, the V gene TRBV7-9; maybe TRBD2 (5 bases). This CDR3 reads CASTPGGSMYEQYF. The DNA of the CDR3 is TGTGCCAGCACCCCTGGAGGTAGTATGTACGAGCAGTACTTC.